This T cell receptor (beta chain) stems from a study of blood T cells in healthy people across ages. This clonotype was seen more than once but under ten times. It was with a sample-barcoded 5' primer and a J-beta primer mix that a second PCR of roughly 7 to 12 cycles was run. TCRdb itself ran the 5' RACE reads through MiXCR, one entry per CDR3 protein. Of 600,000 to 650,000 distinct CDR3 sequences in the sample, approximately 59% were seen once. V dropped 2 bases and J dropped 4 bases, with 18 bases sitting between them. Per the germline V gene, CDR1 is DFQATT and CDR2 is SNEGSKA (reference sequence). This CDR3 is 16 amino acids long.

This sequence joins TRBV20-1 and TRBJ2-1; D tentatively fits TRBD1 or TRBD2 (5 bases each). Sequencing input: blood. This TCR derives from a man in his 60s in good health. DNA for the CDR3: TGCAGTGCTAGATCCGAGGGGCCGGACATTTACAATGAGCAGTTCTTC. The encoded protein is CSARSEGPDIYNEQFF.